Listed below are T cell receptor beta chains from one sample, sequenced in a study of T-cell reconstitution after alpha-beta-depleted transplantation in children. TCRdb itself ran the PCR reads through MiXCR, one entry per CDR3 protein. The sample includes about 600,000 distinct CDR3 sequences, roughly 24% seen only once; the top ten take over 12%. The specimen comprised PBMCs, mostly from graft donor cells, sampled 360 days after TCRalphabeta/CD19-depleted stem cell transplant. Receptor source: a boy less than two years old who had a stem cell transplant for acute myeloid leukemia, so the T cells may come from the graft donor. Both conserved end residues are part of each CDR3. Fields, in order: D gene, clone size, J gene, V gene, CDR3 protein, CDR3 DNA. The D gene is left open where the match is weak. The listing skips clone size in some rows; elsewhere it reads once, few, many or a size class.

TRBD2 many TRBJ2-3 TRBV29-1 CSADPRSSGGSRTDTQYF TGCAGCGCTGACCCAAGGTCTAGCGGGGGTTCTCGCACAGATACGCAGTATTTT
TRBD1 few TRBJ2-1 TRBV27 CASSVDRGPDEQFF TGTGCCAGCAGTGTAGACAGGGGGCCTGATGAGCAGTTCTTC
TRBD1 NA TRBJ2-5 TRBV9 CASSSGQGLGTQYF TGTGCCAGCAGCTCGGGACAGGGCTTAGGGACCCAGTACTTC
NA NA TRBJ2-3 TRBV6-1 CASSPYGTGRFGEYF TGTGCCAGCAGTCCTTACGGGACTGGACGGTTCGGGGAGTATTTT
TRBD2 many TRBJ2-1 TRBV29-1 CSVPSGGANEQFF TGCAGCGTCCCTAGCGGGGGGGCGAATGAGCAGTTCTTC
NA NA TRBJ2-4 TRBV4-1 CASSQEERPGARYIQYF TGCGCCAGCAGCCAAGAGGAGCGGCCCGGTGCGAGGTACATTCAGTACTTC
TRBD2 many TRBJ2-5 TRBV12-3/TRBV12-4 CASSTSGMRQETQYF TGTGCCAGCAGCACTAGCGGGATGAGGCAAGAGACCCAGTACTTC
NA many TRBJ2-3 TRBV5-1 CASSLGSLRTDTQYF TGCGCCAGCAGCCTCGGAAGTTTACGCACAGATACGCAGTATTTT
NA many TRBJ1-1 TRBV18 CASSPTRFTEAFF TGTGCCAGCTCACCGACTCGGTTCACTGAAGCTTTCTTT
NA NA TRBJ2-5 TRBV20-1 CSASARGKQETQYF TGCAGTGCTAGCGCGCGGGGCAAACAAGAGACCCAGTACTTC
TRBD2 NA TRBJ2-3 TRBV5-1 CASSSPGLEEADTQYF TGCGCCAGCAGCTCCCCGGGACTAGAGGAGGCAGATACGCAGTATTTT
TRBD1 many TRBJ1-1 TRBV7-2 CASSSEIDRVTEAFF TGTGCCAGCAGCTCAGAGATAGACAGGGTTACTGAAGCTTTCTTT
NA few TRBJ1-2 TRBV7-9 CASSPQGIGYTF TGTGCCAGCAGCCCCCAAGGGATCGGCTACACCTTC
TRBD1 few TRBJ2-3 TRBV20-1 CSATAPTGGRTDTQYF TGCAGTGCCACCGCACCGACAGGGGGCCGCACAGATACGCAGTATTTT
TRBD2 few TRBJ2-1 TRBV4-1 CASSHLGGNEQFF TGCGCCAGCAGCCACCTCGGGGGGAATGAGCAGTTCTTC
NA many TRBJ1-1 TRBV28 CASSLYQPTEAFF TGTGCCAGCAGTTTATATCAACCCACTGAAGCTTTCTTT